This TCR beta chain appears in the sequencing data of a study of T cells in Graves' hyperthyroidism and ophthalmopathy. Background on the study: Prior to any treatment, at the point of initial diagnosis, peripheral blood was collected.

V trimming: 4 bases; J trimming: 0 bases; junction bases outside the gene matches: 6. The germline V gene has CDR1 SEHNR and CDR2 FQNEAQ (reference sequence). The CDR3 is 17 residues long. Amplified regions were TCR beta CDR3 sequences from RNA transcripts. RT-PCR in the first round (using the HTBI primer set) targeted the TCR CDR3. TCRdb recomputed calls from the multiplex PCR reads with MiXCR, one row per CDR3 protein. The profile shows a few hundred thousand distinct CDR3 sequences, approximately 15% of them singletons. The chain is built from TRBV7-9 and TRBJ2-7; 13 bases line up with TRBD2. The sequencing input was blood. This clonotype was obtained from a woman in her 40s with Graves' ophthalmopathy. The CDR3 DNA reads as TGTGCCAGCAGCTCGGGACTAGCGGGGTTTACCTCCTACGAGCAGTACTTC. Translated: CASSSGLAGFTSYEQYF.